A selection of T cell receptor beta chains follows, all from one sample in a study of cytomegalovirus exposure and HLA in healthy donors. Libraries were prepared by immunoSEQ multiplex PCR; TCRdb keeps only in-frame clonotypes and omits some of them. The sample consists of approximately 210,000 clones, about 83% of them appearing once. Sequenced input: PBMCs. These receptors came from a woman aged 45-65 years in good health and CMV-seropositive. Both conserved end residues are part of each CDR3. Each record gives: V gene, J gene, D gene, clone size, CDR3 DNA, CDR3 protein. D genes are given only for firm matches. Rows may omit the clone size; those that give it use once, few, many or a size class.

TRBV27	TRBJ2-3	TRBD2	NA	TGTGCCAGCGCGGGGGGTATAGATACGCAGTATTTT	CASAGGIDTQYF
TRBV7-8	TRBJ1-1	NA	NA	TGTGCCAGCAGCTTAGGACATAACACTGAAGCTTTCTTT	CASSLGHNTEAFF
TRBV7-3	TRBJ2-1	NA	NA	TGTGCCAGCAGCTTATCCGGGGGAGCCCACAATGAGCAGTTCTTC	CASSLSGGAHNEQFF
TRBV5-1	TRBJ2-7	NA	NA	TGCGCCAGCAGCTCACTCGCTCCGGGGGACGAGCAGTACTTC	CASSSLAPGDEQYF
TRBV15	TRBJ2-5	TRBD1	NA	TGTGCCACCAGCAGGGACAGGGGGCAAGAGACCCAGTACTTC	CATSRDRGQETQYF
TRBV10-2	TRBJ2-5	TRBD1	NA	TGCGCCAGCAGTGAGTCGGACAGGGGTCAAGAGACCCAGTACTTC	CASSESDRGQETQYF
TRBV5-1	TRBJ1-4	TRBD1	NA	TGCGCCAGCAGCCCTCCGGGACAGGGGTCTAATGAAAAACTGTTTTTT	CASSPPGQGSNEKLFF
TRBV30	TRBJ1-6	TRBD1	NA	TGTGCCTGGCGGGACAGCCCTTATAATTCACCCCTCCACTTT	CAWRDSPYNSPLHF
TRBV7-2	TRBJ1-2	NA	NA	TGTGCCAGCAGCTTAGGATACAGGGCAGCTAACTATGGCTACACCTTC	CASSLGYRAANYGYTF
TRBV28	TRBJ1-2	NA	NA	TGTGCCGGACAGTCGTTAGCTAACTATGGCTACACCTTC	CAGQSLANYGYTF
TRBV30	TRBJ2-3	TRBD2	NA	TGTGCCTGGAGTGTAGGGCTAGCGGGGGAGGTAGATGCGCAGTATTTT	CAWSVGLAGEVDAQYF
TRBV6-5	TRBJ1-1	NA	few	TGTGCCAGCAGTCCGGGACTGGGGGCTTTCTTT	CASSPGLGAFF
TRBV28	TRBJ1-5	TRBD1	NA	TGTGCCAGCAGGTCCGCAGGGGGCGCTGGCTGGCCCCAGCATTTT	CASRSAGGAGWPQHF
TRBV28	TRBJ1-2	TRBD1	NA	TGTGCCAGCAGATCGGACAGGGTCTATGGCTACACCTTC	CASRSDRVYGYTF
TRBV14	TRBJ1-4	TRBD1	NA	TGTGCCAGCAGCCAAGAACTACAATGGACAGGATTAACTAATGAAAAACTGTTTTTT	CASSQELQWTGLTNEKLFF
TRBV18	TRBJ1-2	NA	NA	TGTGCCAGCTCACCAGCACTATACTATGGCTACACCTTC	CASSPALYYGYTF
TRBV5-1	TRBJ1-4	TRBD1	NA	TGCGCCAGCAGTAAGACAGGGACGGTGCCTAATGAAAAACTGTTTTTT	CASSKTGTVPNEKLFF
TRBV2	TRBJ1-3	NA	once	TGTGCCAGCAGCGGTCGTAACGAAAACACCATATATTTT	CASSGRNENTIYF
TRBV5-1	TRBJ1-2	TRBD1	NA	TGCGCCAGCAGCCCGTCAGGGGGCGCTAACTATGGCTACACCTTC	CASSPSGGANYGYTF
TRBV5-1	TRBJ2-1	NA	NA	TGCGCCAGCAGCTTTATACGCCAGGGATCCTACAATGAGCAGTTCTTC	CASSFIRQGSYNEQFF
TRBV30	TRBJ1-2	NA	NA	TGTGCCTGGAGTGTACGAGCAGGACATTATGGCTACACCTTC	CAWSVRAGHYGYTF
TRBV7-3	TRBJ2-5	NA	NA	TGTGCCAGCAGCTTAACGGGACTTCAAGAGACCCAGTACTTC	CASSLTGLQETQYF
TRBV9	TRBJ2-3	NA	NA	TGTGCCAGCAACCCCTTTAGCGGTACGCAGTATTTT	CASNPFSGTQYF
TRBV7-2	TRBJ2-2	TRBD1	NA	TGTGCCAGCAGCTTAGAGGCAGGGGGCGGCCCCGGGGAGCTGTTTTTT	CASSLEAGGGPGELFF
TRBV18	TRBJ1-5	NA	NA	TGTGCCAGCTCCGCGGGTAGCAATCAGCCCCAGCATTTT	CASSAGSNQPQHF
TRBV4-2	TRBJ2-5	TRBD2	NA	TGTGCCAGCAGCCTCAGGGGGACTAGCGCTGCGAGCGAGACCCGGTACTTC	CASSLRGTSAASETRYF
TRBV5-1	TRBJ2-3	TRBD2	NA	TGCGCCAGCAGCTACTCTAGCGGGGGGAGCACAGATACGCAGTATTTT	CASSYSSGGSTDTQYF
TRBV4-1	TRBJ1-4	TRBD1	once	TGCGCCAGCAGCCACTACCGGGACAGGGATGAAAAACTGTTTTTT	CASSHYRDRDEKLFF
TRBV7-6	TRBJ2-3	TRBD2	NA	TGTGCCAGCAGCTTAGGCCCTCCTAGCGGGGGGGCCACAGATACGCAGTATTTT	CASSLGPPSGGATDTQYF
TRBV19	TRBJ1-3	NA	NA	TGTGCCAGTAGTTCAATATACGCCCAGCGGCCTACTGGAAACACCATATATTTT	CASSSIYAQRPTGNTIYF
TRBV4-1	TRBJ2-5	NA	NA	TGCGCCAGCAGCCAACCTGGGAGGAGGCAGCAAGAGACCCAGTACTTC	CASSQPGRRQQETQYF
TRBV6-6	TRBJ1-4	TRBD1	few	TGTGCCAGCACGACAGGGCGGGAAAAACTGTTTTTT	CASTTGREKLFF
TRBV7-3	TRBJ1-2	NA	NA	TGTGCCAGCAGCCGACCCGGGGGAGAGGGGAACTATGGCTACACCTTC	CASSRPGGEGNYGYTF
TRBV11-2	TRBJ2-7	NA	NA	TGTGCCAGCAGCCACACAGGGCGAGAGCAGTACTTC	CASSHTGREQYF
TRBV4-3	TRBJ1-4	NA	NA	TGCGCCAGCAGCCAGAGAACCGGGTCTTGGAATGAAAAACTGTTTTTT	CASSQRTGSWNEKLFF
TRBV5-4	TRBJ2-5	NA	NA	TGTGCCAGCAAGCCCGACCCGGGGGGCGAGACCCAGTACTTC	CASKPDPGGETQYF
TRBV28	TRBJ1-5	NA	NA	TGTGCCAGCAGTTCTCCGAGTTTCACAGGGATGGACAATCAGCCCCAGCATTTT	CASSSPSFTGMDNQPQHF
TRBV5-1	TRBJ2-7	NA	NA	TGCGCCAGCAGCCTCCAGACCGGGTCTCAGTACTTC	CASSLQTGSQYF
TRBV7-2	TRBJ1-3	TRBD1	NA	TGTGCCAGCAGCCGGGACAGGGCTGGAAACACCATATATTTT	CASSRDRAGNTIYF
TRBV6-5	TRBJ2-7	NA	NA	TGTGCCAGCAGCCTCATTGGGGCCGACGAGCAGTACTTC	CASSLIGADEQYF
TRBV7-8	TRBJ1-1	TRBD1	NA	TGTGCCAGCAGCTTGGGGGACAGGGGGCGATACACTGAAGCTTTCTTT	CASSLGDRGRYTEAFF
TRBV11-3	TRBJ1-1	NA	NA	TGTGCCAGCAGCTTGGACAGCTTGAACACTGAAGCTTTCTTT	CASSLDSLNTEAFF
TRBV30	TRBJ1-2	NA	NA	TGTGCCTGGAGTGTAAAGGGTCCGGACAGCGGATATTATGGCTACACCTTC	CAWSVKGPDSGYYGYTF
TRBV5-1	TRBJ2-3	TRBD2	NA	TGCGCCAGCAGCTTCCCCACGGGACTAGGAGGCTCCCCAGATACGCAGTATTTT	CASSFPTGLGGSPDTQYF
TRBV7-9	TRBJ1-2	NA	few	TGTGCCAGCAGCTTAGAATATCATGGCTACACCTTC	CASSLEYHGYTF
TRBV4-1	TRBJ1-5	TRBD1	few	TGCGCCAGCAGCCAAGATCGGGACAGGATCTTACCAAGCAATCAGCCCCAGCATTTT	CASSQDRDRILPSNQPQHF
TRBV27	TRBJ2-1	TRBD1	NA	TGTGCCAGCAGTTCGACTACACGACAGGGCTGGAAGTACAATAAGCAGTTCTTC	CASSSTTRQGWKYNKQFF
TRBV29-1	TRBJ2-7	NA	NA	TGCAGCGTTGAAGTAACAGCCGAGCAGTACTTC	CSVEVTAEQYF
TRBV6-5	TRBJ1-5	TRBD1	NA	TGTGCCAGCAGTCCCCCGACAGGGGACCAGCATTTT	CASSPPTGDQHF
TRBV7-6	TRBJ2-5	NA	NA	TGTGCCAGCAGCCAGGTTTTCGGTGGGGAGACCCAGTACTTC	CASSQVFGGETQYF
TRBV6-5	TRBJ2-7	TRBD1	NA	TGTGCCAGCAGTCGCGGACAGGTGGCCTACGAGCAGTACTTC	CASSRGQVAYEQYF